These T cell receptor beta chains were read from a single sample in a study of blood T cell repertoires in COVID-19. Repertoires were generated with immunoSEQ multiplex PCR, while TCRdb's copy carries only in-frame clones and drops some. Found here are roughly 150,000 clones, over 75% of them singletons; the top ten hold roughly 6%. The specimen sequenced was PBMCs or T cells enriched from blood (not recorded which). The receptors shown here come from a man aged 40-49 years who had recovered from COVID-19. Both conserved end residues are part of each CDR3. Fields, in order: V gene, J gene, clone size, CDR3 protein. The size of a clone is reported for some rows only, either as once, few or many, or as a class for expanded clones.

V: TRBV5-1
J: TRBJ1-5
size: -
CDR3: CASSLDGRRGNQPQHF

V: TRBV6-5
J: TRBJ2-5
size: -
CDR3: CASTSSIGLQETQYF

V: TRBV6-6
J: TRBJ1-1
size: -
CDR3: CASSNGQMNTEAFF

V: TRBV10-2
J: TRBJ2-7
size: -
CDR3: CASSETDPGLAGVYEQYF

V: TRBV4-2
J: TRBJ1-1
size: -
CDR3: CASSPFETATGTEAFF

V: TRBV27
J: TRBJ2-2
size: -
CDR3: CASSRTSGLLNTGELFF

V: TRBV7-8
J: TRBJ1-6
size: -
CDR3: CASSSLQGMSPLHF

V: TRBV18
J: TRBJ1-2
size: -
CDR3: CASSTPAANYGYTF

V: TRBV4-1
J: TRBJ2-5
size: -
CDR3: CASSQGIGLVEETQYF

V: TRBV29-1
J: TRBJ2-1
size: -
CDR3: CSVGQFYNEQFF

V: TRBV3-1/TRBV3-2
J: TRBJ1-5
size: -
CDR3: CASSPSAGNNQPQHF

V: TRBV30
J: TRBJ1-4
size: -
CDR3: CAWSGAGTEMVRKLFF

V: TRBV7-3
J: TRBJ1-2
size: -
CDR3: CASSLAVNYGYTF

V: TRBV10-3
J: TRBJ1-6
size: once
CDR3: CAISEGGGYNSPLHF

V: TRBV15
J: TRBJ1-3
size: -
CDR3: CATSRARQVYSGNTIYF

V: TRBV7-3
J: TRBJ2-2
size: -
CDR3: CASSFGVTGELFF

V: TRBV7-6
J: TRBJ2-3
size: -
CDR3: CASSLNSDTQYF